A selection of T cell receptor beta chains follows, all from one sample in a study of patients and donors after allogeneic stem cell transplantation. Each CDR3 protein gets one entry after TCRdb re-called the RT-PCR reads with MiXCR. The data contain around 3,000 distinct CDR3 sequences, 5% to 6.5% of them seen just once; the ten biggest clones take up about 14%. The specimen was blood, either unsorted or a sorted T cell fraction (not recorded which). Source of these receptors: a human donor who was either an allogeneic HSCT recipient or a stem cell or donor lymphocyte infusion donor (not recorded which). It is not recorded whose cells these are; they may come from a transplant donor. Each CDR3 is given with its conserved first and last residue. A D gene is named only where the DNA matches it firmly. For some rows the clone size is stated as once, few or many, or as a class when expanded; others skip it.

TRBV7-2	TRBJ2-1	-	TRBD2	CASSLGLAGNNEQFF	TGTGCCAGCAGCTTAGGACTAGCGGGTAACAATGAGCAGTTCTTC
TRBV7-2	TRBJ2-1	-	TRBD2	CASSSRSGISSYNEQFF	TGTGCCAGCAGCTCCCGTAGCGGGATTAGCTCCTACAATGAGCAGTTCTTC
TRBV28	TRBJ2-3	medium-sized	-	CATGGLTDTQYF	TGTGCCACGGGCGGTCTCACAGATACGCAGTATTTT
TRBV27	TRBJ1-1	medium-sized	-	CASSLTGRTEAFF	TGTGCCAGCAGTTTAACAGGGAGGACTGAAGCTTTCTTT
TRBV7-9	TRBJ2-5	-	TRBD1	CASNRDRGPQETQYF	TGTGCCAGCAATCGCGACAGGGGACCCCAAGAGACCCAGTACTTC
TRBV5-1	TRBJ2-5	few	-	CASRSEGETQYF	TGCGCCAGCAGATCTGAGGGCGAGACCCAGTACTTC
TRBV7-2	TRBJ2-3	medium-sized	-	CASSFNTDTQYF	TGTGCCAGCAGCTTTAACACAGATACGCAGTATTTT
TRBV4-2	TRBJ2-7	medium-sized	-	CASSQDWDPSSYEQYF	TGTGCCAGCAGCCAAGATTGGGACCCAAGCTCCTACGAGCAGTACTTC
TRBV11-2	TRBJ2-3	-	-	CASSFSGVDTQYF	TGTGCCAGCAGCTTCTCGGGAGTAGATACGCAGTATTTT
TRBV15	TRBJ2-7	few	TRBD1	CATSRTGTSYEQYF	TGTGCCACCAGCAGGACAGGGACCTCCTACGAGCAGTACTTC
TRBV20-1	TRBJ2-7	medium-sized	-	CSARPPTGTTYEQYF	TGCAGTGCTAGACCTCCGACAGGTACGACCTACGAGCAGTACTTC
TRBV7-2	TRBJ2-3	medium-sized	-	CASSFGLSTDTQYF	TGTGCCAGCAGCTTCGGACTTAGCACAGATACGCAGTATTTT
TRBV7-2	TRBJ1-5	medium-sized	-	CASSPERSRGNQPQHF	TGTGCCAGCAGCCCCGAGCGGTCTCGCGGCAATCAGCCCCAGCATTTT
TRBV7-2	TRBJ2-1	medium-sized	-	CASSSYYNEQFF	TGTGCCAGCAGCTCGTACTACAATGAGCAGTTCTTC
TRBV5-5	TRBJ1-1	medium-sized	TRBD1	CASSRTGPGTEAFF	TGTGCCAGCAGCCGGACAGGCCCGGGCACTGAAGCTTTCTTT
TRBV20-1	TRBJ1-5	-	-	CSAGQRPQHF	TGCAGTGCTGGACAGCGGCCCCAGCATTTT
TRBV20-1	TRBJ1-2	medium-sized	-	CSARSADTNYGYTF	TGCAGTGCTAGAAGCGCGGACACTAACTATGGCTACACCTTC
TRBV19	TRBJ1-5	medium-sized	-	CASKEARGYSNQPQHF	TGTGCCAGTAAAGAGGCAAGGGGATATAGCAATCAGCCCCAGCATTTT
TRBV20-1	TRBJ2-7	medium-sized	TRBD2	CSAGSLLAGSYEQYF	TGCAGTGCTGGCTCCCTACTAGCGGGATCCTACGAGCAGTACTTC
TRBV11-2	TRBJ2-1	few	TRBD2	CASSLQTSGHNEQFF	TGTGCCAGCAGCCTCCAGACTAGCGGACACAATGAGCAGTTCTTC
TRBV29-1	TRBJ2-7	few	-	CSVAGSRNEQYF	TGCAGCGTTGCAGGGTCTCGTAACGAGCAGTACTTC
TRBV27	TRBJ2-7	-	-	CASSLPLAAGRTNEQYF	TGTGCCAGCAGTTTACCCCTTGCGGCAGGGCGGACCAACGAGCAGTACTTC
TRBV7-2	TRBJ1-1	-	-	CASSYMRVNTEAFF	TGTGCCAGCAGTTACATGCGAGTGAACACTGAAGCGTTCTTT
TRBV5-6	TRBJ2-3	medium-sized	-	CASSLAADTQYF	TGTGCCAGCAGCTTGGCCGCAGATACGCAGTATTTT
TRBV5-1	TRBJ2-6	-	-	CASSFSGTPTGANVLTF	TGCGCCAGCAGCTTCTCCGGGACACCCACCGGGGCCAACGTCCTGACTTTC
TRBV5-5	TRBJ2-5	large	TRBD2	CASSLELARLETQYF	TGTGCCAGCAGCTTGGAACTAGCGCGCCTAGAGACCCAGTACTTC
TRBV27	TRBJ2-7	medium-sized	-	CASSSWGSYEQYF	TGTGCCAGCAGTTCCTGGGGCAGCTACGAGCAGTACTTC
TRBV7-2	TRBJ2-3	few	-	CASSSRGNTQYF	TGTGCCAGCAGCTCGCGAGGGAATACGCAGTATTTT
TRBV5-1	TRBJ2-5	few	-	CASSLMAGKETQYF	TGCGCCAGCAGCTTGATGGCAGGGAAGGAGACCCAGTACTTC